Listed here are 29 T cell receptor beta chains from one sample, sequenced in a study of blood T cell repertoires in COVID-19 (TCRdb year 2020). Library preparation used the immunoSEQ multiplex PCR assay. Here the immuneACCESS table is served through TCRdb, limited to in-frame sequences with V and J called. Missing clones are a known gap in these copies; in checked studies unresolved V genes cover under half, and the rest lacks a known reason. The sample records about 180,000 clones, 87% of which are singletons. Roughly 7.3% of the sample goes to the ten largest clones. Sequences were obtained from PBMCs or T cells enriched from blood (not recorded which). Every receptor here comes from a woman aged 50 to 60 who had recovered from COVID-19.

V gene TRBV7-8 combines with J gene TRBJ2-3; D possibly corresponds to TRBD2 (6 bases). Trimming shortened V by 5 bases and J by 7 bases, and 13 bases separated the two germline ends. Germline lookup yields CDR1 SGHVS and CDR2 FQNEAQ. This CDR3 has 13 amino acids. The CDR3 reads CASSLEDYHTQYF. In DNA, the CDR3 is TGTGCCAGCAGCCTAGAGGACTATCATACGCAGTATTTT.

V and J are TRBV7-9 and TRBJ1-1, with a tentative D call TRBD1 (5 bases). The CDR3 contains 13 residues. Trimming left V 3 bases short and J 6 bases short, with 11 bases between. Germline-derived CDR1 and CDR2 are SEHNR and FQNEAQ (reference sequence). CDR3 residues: CASSLAGEPEAFF. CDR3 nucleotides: TGTGCCAGCAGCTTGGCGGGGGAACCTGAAGCTTTCTTT.

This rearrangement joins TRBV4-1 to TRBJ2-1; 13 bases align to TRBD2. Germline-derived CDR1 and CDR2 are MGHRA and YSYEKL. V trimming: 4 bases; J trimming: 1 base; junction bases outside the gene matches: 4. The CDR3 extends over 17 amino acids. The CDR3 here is CASSRGTSGNSYNEQFF. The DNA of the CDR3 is TGCGCCAGCAGCCGAGGGACTAGCGGGAATTCCTACAATGAGCAGTTCTTC.

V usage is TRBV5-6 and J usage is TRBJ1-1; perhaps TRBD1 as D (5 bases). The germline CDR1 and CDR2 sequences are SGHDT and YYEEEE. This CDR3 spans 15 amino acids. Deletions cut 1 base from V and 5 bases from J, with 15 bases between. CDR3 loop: CASSLFGGVQTEAFF. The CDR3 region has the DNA TGTGCCAGCAGCTTGTTCGGGGGGGTTCAGACTGAAGCTTTCTTT.

This chain's CDR3 is CSASVRGRGQPQHF. The CDR3 DNA reads as TGCAGTGCTAGTGTCAGGGGGCGCGGTCAGCCCCAGCATTTT. V and J are TRBV20-1 and TRBJ1-5, with 8 bases matching TRBD1. The CDR3 is 14 amino acids. V shed 3 bases, J shed 6 bases, and the junction held 7 bases outside the gene matches. The germline gives CDR1 DFQATT, CDR2 SNEGSKA (reference sequence).

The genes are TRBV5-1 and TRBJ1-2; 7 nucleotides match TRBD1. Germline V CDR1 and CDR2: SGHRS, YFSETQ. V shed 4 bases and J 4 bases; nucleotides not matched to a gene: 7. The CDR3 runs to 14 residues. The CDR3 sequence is CASSTTAGGYGYTF. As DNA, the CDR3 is TGCGCCAGCAGCACCACGGCAGGGGGCTATGGCTACACCTTC.

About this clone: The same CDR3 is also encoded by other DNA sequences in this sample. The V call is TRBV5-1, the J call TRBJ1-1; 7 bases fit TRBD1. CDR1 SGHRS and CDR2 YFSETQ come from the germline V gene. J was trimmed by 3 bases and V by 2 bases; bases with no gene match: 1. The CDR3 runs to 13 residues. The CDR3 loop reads CASSLTGDTEAFF. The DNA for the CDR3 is TGCGCCAGCAGCTTAACAGGGGACACTGAAGCTTTCTTT.

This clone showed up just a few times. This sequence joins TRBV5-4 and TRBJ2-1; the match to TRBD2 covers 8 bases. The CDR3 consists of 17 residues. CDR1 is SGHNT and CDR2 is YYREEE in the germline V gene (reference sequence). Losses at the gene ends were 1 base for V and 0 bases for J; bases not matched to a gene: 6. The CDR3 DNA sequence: TGTGCCAGCAGCTTGTCTCAGCGGGGGAGCTCCTACAATGAGCAGTTCTTC. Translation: CASSLSQRGSSYNEQFF.

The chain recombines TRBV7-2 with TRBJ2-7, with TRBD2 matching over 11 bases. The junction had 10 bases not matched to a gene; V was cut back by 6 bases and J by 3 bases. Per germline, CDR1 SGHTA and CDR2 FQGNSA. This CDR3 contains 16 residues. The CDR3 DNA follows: TGTGCCAGCAGTCAACCAGGGACTAGCGGCCTCTACGAGCAGTACTTC. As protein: CASSQPGTSGLYEQYF. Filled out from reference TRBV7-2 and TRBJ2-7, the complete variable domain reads GAGVSQSPSNKVTEKGKDVELRCDPISGHTALYWYRQSLGQGLEFLIYFQGNSAPDKSGLPSDRFSAERTGGSVSTLTIQRTQQEDSAVYLCASSQPGTSGLYEQYFGPGTRLTVT.

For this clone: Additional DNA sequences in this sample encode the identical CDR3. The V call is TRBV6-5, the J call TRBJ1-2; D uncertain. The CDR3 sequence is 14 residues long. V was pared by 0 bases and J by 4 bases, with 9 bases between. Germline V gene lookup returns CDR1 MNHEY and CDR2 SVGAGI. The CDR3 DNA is TGTGCCAGCAGTTACTCGAGAGGGCCCTATGGCTACACCTTC. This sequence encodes CASSYSRGPYGYTF.

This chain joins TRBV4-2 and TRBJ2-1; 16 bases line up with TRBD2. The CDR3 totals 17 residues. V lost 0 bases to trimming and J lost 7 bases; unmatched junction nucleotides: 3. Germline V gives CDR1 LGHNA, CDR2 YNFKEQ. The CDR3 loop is CASSQDQGLAGGNEQFF. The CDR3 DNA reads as TGTGCCAGCAGCCAAGATCAGGGACTAGCGGGAGGGAATGAGCAGTTCTTC.

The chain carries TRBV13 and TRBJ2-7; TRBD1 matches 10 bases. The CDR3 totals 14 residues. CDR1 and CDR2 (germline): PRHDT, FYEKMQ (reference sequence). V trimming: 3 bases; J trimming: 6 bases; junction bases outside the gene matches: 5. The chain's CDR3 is CASSLRTGGREQYF. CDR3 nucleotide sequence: TGTGCCAGCAGCTTGCGGACAGGGGGACGCGAGCAGTACTTC.

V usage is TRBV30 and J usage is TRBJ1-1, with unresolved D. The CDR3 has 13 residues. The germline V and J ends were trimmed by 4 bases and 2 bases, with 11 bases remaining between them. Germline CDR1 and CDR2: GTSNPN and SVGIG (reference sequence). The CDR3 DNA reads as TGTGCCTGGACTAAACAGCTTAACACTGAAGCTTTCTTT. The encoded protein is CAWTKQLNTEAFF.

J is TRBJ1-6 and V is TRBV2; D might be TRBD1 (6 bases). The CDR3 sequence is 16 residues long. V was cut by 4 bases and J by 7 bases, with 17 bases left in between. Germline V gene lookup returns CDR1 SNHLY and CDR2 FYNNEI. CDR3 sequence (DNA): TGTGCCAGCAGTGTTTTTTGGGACATCAGGAATTCACCCCTCCACTTT. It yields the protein CASSVFWDIRNSPLHF.

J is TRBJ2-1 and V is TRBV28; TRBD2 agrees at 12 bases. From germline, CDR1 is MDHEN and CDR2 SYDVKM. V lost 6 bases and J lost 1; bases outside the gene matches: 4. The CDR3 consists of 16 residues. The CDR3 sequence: CASRVTSGGSYNEQFF. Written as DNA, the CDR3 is TGTGCCAGCAGGGTCACTAGCGGGGGGTCCTACAATGAGCAGTTCTTC.

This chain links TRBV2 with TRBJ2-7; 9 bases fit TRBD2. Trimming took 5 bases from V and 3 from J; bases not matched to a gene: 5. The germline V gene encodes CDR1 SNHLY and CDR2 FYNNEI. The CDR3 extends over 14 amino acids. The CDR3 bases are TGTGCCAGCAGTCGACTAGCGGAGTTCTACGAGCAGTACTTC. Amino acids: CASSRLAEFYEQYF.

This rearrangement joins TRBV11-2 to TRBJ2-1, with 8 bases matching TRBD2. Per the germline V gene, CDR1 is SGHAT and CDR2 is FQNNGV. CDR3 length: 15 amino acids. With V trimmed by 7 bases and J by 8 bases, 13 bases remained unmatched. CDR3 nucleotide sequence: TGTGCCAGCAACCCGGGGGGGGCGGCACGGGATGAGCAGTTCTTC. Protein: CASNPGGAARDEQFF.

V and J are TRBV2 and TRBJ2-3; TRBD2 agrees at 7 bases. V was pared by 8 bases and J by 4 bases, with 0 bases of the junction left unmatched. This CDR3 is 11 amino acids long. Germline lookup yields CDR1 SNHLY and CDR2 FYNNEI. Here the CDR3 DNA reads TGTGCCAGCGGGGGGGCAGATACGCAGTATTTT. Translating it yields CASGGADTQYF.

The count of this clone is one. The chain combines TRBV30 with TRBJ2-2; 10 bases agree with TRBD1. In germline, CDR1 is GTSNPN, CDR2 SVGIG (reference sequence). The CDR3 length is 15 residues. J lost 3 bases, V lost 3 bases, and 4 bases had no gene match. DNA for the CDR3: TGTGCCTGGAGGACAGGGGGCGGGGACACCGGGGAGCTGTTTTTT. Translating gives CAWRTGGGDTGELFF.

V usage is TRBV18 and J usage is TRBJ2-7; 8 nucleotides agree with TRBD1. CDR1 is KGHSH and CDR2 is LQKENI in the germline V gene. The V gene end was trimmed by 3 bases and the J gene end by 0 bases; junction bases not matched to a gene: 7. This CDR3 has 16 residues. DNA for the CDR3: TGTGCCAGCTCACCTGACAGGGGCCCCTCCTCCTACGAGCAGTACTTC. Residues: CASSPDRGPSSYEQYF.

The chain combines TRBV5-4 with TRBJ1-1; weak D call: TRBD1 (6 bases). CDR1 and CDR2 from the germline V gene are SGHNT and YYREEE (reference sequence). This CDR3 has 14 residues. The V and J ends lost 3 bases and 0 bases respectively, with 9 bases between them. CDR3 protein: CASSSQGLNTEAFF. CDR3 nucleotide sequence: TGTGCCAGCAGCTCACAGGGCTTGAACACTGAAGCTTTCTTT. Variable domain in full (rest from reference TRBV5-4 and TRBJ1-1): ETGVTQSPTHLIKTRGQQVTLRCSSQSGHNTVSWYQQALGQGPQFIFQYYREEENGRGNFPPRFSGLQFPNYSSELNVNALELDDSALYLCASSSQGLNTEAFFGQGTRLTVV.

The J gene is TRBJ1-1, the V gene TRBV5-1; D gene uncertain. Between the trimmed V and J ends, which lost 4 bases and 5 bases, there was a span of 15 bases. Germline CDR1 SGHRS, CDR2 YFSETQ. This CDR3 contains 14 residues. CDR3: CASSKEGGKTEAFF. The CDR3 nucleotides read TGCGCCAGCAGCAAAGAGGGTGGGAAGACTGAAGCTTTCTTT. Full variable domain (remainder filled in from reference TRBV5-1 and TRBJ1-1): KAGVTQTPRYLIKTRGQQVTLSCSPISGHRSVSWYQQTPGQGLQFLFEYFSETQRNKGNFPGRFSGRQFSNSRSEMNVSTLELGDSALYLCASSKEGGKTEAFFGQGTRLTVV.

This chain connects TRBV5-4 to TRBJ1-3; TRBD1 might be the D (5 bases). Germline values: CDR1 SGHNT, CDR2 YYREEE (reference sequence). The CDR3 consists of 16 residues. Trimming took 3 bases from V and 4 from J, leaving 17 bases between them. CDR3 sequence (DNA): TGTGCCAGCAGCTGGGGACTTGAGGGGAGGGGAAACACCATATATTTT. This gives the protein CASSWGLEGRGNTIYF.

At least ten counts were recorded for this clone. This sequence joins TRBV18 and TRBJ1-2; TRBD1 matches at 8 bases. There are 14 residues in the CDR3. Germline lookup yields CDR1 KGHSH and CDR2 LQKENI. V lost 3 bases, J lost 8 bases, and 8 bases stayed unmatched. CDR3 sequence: CASSPTGEVVGYTF. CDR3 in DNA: TGTGCCAGCTCACCGACAGGGGAAGTGGTCGGCTACACCTTC.

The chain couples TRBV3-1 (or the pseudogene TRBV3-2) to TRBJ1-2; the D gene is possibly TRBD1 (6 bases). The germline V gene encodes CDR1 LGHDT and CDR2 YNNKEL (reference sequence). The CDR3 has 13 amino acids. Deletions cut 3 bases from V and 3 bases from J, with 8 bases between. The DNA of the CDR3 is TGTGCCAGCAGCCAGGGGACATACTATGGCTACACCTTC. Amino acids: CASSQGTYYGYTF.

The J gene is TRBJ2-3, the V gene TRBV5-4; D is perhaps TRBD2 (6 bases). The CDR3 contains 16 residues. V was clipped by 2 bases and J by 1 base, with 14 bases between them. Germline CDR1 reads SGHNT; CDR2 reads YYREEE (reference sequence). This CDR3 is CASSFRREKGTDTQYF. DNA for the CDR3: TGTGCCAGCAGCTTTAGGAGGGAGAAAGGCACAGATACGCAGTATTTT.

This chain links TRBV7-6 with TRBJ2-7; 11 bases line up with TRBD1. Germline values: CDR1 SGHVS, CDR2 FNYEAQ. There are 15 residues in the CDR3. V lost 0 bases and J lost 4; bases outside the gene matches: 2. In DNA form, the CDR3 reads TGTGCCAGCAGCTTAGCCGGGACAGGGGGATACGAGCAGTACTTC. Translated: CASSLAGTGGYEQYF.

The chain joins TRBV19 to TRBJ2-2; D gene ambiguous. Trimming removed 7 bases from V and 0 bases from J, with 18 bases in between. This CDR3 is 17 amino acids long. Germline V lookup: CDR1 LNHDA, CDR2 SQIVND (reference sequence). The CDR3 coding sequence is TGTGCCAGTATCGATGTACGGGTAGCCGCGAACACCGGGGAGCTGTTTTTT. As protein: CASIDVRVAANTGELFF. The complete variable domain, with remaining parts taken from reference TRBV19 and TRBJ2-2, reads DGGITQSPKYLFRKEGQNVTLSCEQNLNHDAMYWYRQDPGQGLRLIYYSQIVNDFQKGDIAEGYSVSREKKESFPLTVTSAQKNPTAFYLCASIDVRVAANTGELFFGEGSRLTVL.

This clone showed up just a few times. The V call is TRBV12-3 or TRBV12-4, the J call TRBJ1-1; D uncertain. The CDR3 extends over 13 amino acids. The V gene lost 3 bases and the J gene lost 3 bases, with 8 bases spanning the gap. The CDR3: CASSFYFDTEAFF. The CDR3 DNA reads TGTGCCAGCAGTTTCTATTTCGACACTGAAGCTTTCTTT.